The 25 T cell receptor beta chains given below trace back to one sample, sequenced in a study of cytomegalovirus exposure and HLA in healthy donors. The study ran its PCR with 60 Vbeta and 13 Jbeta primers. The data were produced by immunoSEQ multiplex PCR, yet TCRdb's version contains in-frame clones alone and is incomplete. The repertoire holds fewer than 100,000 clones, with 76% as singletons. Sequences were obtained from PBMCs. The receptors originated from a man aged 35 to 55 in good health and CMV-seronegative.

The genes are TRBV4-2 and TRBJ2-5; 10 bases are shared with TRBD1. The CDR3 sequence is 14 residues long. Looked up from germline, CDR1 is LGHNA and CDR2 is YNFKEQ. The V and J ends lost 0 bases and 5 bases, in that order; junction bases with no gene match: 0. CDR3 sequence (DNA): TGTGCCAGCAGCCAAGAGGGACAGGGGGAGACCCAGTACTTC. Translation gives CASSQEGQGETQYF.

The rearrangement joins TRBV7-2 to TRBJ2-1; 10 nucleotides agree with TRBD2. The CDR3 is 16 amino acids. Germline V gene sequence: CDR1 SGHTA, CDR2 FQGNSA. V lost 3 bases and J lost 3; bases outside the gene matches: 5. Here the CDR3 reads CASSLSTSGVYNEQFF. The CDR3 region has the DNA TGTGCCAGCAGCTTGAGTACTAGCGGGGTCTACAATGAGCAGTTCTTC.

This clone was observed once. The chain is built from TRBV10-1 and TRBJ2-7, with TRBD2 matching 14 bases. The length of the CDR3 is 16 residues. V was pared by 9 bases and J by 5 bases, with 12 bases of the junction left unmatched. CDR1 WNHNN and CDR2 SYGVQD come from the germline V gene (reference sequence). In nucleotides, the CDR3 is TGCGCCAGTGGGACTAGCGGGAGCGGGAACCTTAACGAGCAGTACTTC. It specifies CASGTSGSGNLNEQYF.

The chain links TRBV28 to TRBJ1-2; tentatively, D is TRBD1 (6 bases). V lost 6 bases to trimming and J lost 0 bases, with 11 bases between them. CDR1 and CDR2 (germline): MDHEN, SYDVKM. The CDR3 is 14 residues long. Here the CDR3 reads CASSLTGANYGYTF. The CDR3, as DNA: TGTGCCAGCAGCCTGACAGGAGCTAACTATGGCTACACCTTC.

This chain joins TRBV5-4 and TRBJ2-3, with D possibly matching TRBD2 (5 bases). The germline CDR1 and CDR2 sequences are SGHNT and YYREEE (reference sequence). The CDR3 has 14 amino acids. The V end was cut by 5 bases, the J end by 0 bases, with 10 bases between. CDR3 coding DNA: TGTGCCAGCAGTCCGGACTTTAGCACAGATACGCAGTATTTT. It translates to CASSPDFSTDTQYF.

The genes are TRBV18 and TRBJ1-3, with TRBD1 matching 8 bases. CDR1 is KGHSH, CDR2 LQKENI, per germline. V lost 3 bases and J lost 0; bases outside the gene matches: 7. This CDR3 region has 17 residues. CDR3 in amino acids: CASSPGDRRTSGNTIYF. The CDR3 DNA follows: TGTGCCAGCTCACCGGGGGACAGGCGTACCTCTGGAAACACCATATATTTT.

The J gene is TRBJ2-5, the V gene TRBV2; 11 positions match TRBD2. Germline CDR1 SNHLY, CDR2 FYNNEI. This CDR3 is built from 18 residues. With 5 bases clipped from V and 2 bases from J, the junction kept 13 bases outside the gene matches. The DNA for the CDR3 is TGTGCCAGCAGTAGAAACCCTACTAGCGGGAGTAATCAAGAGACCCAGTACTTC. Its protein product is CASSRNPTSGSNQETQYF.

The CDR3 sequence is CASRGGMGFDEQYF. The CDR3 DNA reads as TGTGCCAGCAGGGGAGGGATGGGGTTCGACGAGCAGTACTTC. The rearrangement links TRBV27 to TRBJ2-7, with TRBD2 matching over 7 bases. The CDR3 extends over 14 amino acids. Germline values: CDR1 MNHEY, CDR2 SMNVEV (reference sequence). V lost 6 bases, J lost 5 bases, and 10 bases stayed unmatched.

V usage is TRBV7-3 and J usage is TRBJ2-7; 8 nucleotides align to TRBD1. CDR3 length: 14 amino acids. The ends lost 4 bases at V and 2 bases at J; junction bases unmatched: 4. Germline V lookup: CDR1 SGHTA, CDR2 FQGTGA. The CDR3, as DNA: TGTGCCAGCAGCTCCACGGGACAGGCCTACGAGCAGTACTTC. Its translation is CASSSTGQAYEQYF.

This chain links TRBV4-3 with TRBJ2-1, with D tentatively TRBD1 (5 bases). CDR3 length: 15 amino acids. In germline, CDR1 is LGHNA, CDR2 YSLEER. Trimming took 0 bases from V and 6 from J, leaving 12 bases between them. The DNA for the CDR3 is TGCGCCAGCAGCCAAGATGGGCAGGGTCTCAATGAGCAGTTCTTC. Amino acid sequence: CASSQDGQGLNEQFF.

The chain combines TRBV7-2 with TRBJ2-3, with TRBD2 as a possible D gene (6 bases). The length of the CDR3 is 16 residues. V was cut by 5 bases and J by 0 bases, with 15 bases left in between. Germline V gene data show CDR1 as SGHTA and CDR2 as FQGNSA. CDR3 in DNA: TGTGCCAGCAGCGCCTCGGGAGCAAGGAGCACAGATACGCAGTATTTT. This sequence encodes CASSASGARSTDTQYF.

J is TRBJ1-5 and V is TRBV28, with D tentatively TRBD1 (5 bases). CDR3 size: 15 residues. Between the trimmed V and J ends, which lost 6 bases and 0 bases, there was a span of 12 bases. Germline-derived CDR1 and CDR2 are MDHEN and SYDVKM. The CDR3 nucleotides are TGTGCCAGCAGCCCGGACACCGATAGCAATCAGCCCCAGCATTTT. It translates to CASSPDTDSNQPQHF.

V gene TRBV4-2 combines with J gene TRBJ1-3; 8 nucleotides agree with TRBD1. J gave up 0 bases and V 2 bases, and 12 bases lay outside the gene matches. Germline values: CDR1 LGHNA, CDR2 YNFKEQ. This CDR3 is built from 19 residues. The CDR3 here is CASSQPDREGINSGNTIYF. CDR3 nucleotides: TGTGCCAGCAGCCAACCGGACAGGGAGGGGATCAACTCTGGAAACACCATATATTTT.

In this sample, this clone turned up once. The rearrangement uses TRBV7-9 and TRBJ1-1; 7 bases line up with TRBD1. The trim removed 0 bases at V and 0 bases at J, leaving 7 bases unmatched. The length of the CDR3 is 17 residues. Germline loops: CDR1 SEHNR, CDR2 FQNEAQ (reference sequence). CDR3 nucleotide sequence: TGTGCCAGCAGCTTAGCAGGGGGGACAGCCATGAACACTGAAGCTTTCTTT. Its translation is CASSLAGGTAMNTEAFF.

The J gene is TRBJ2-1, the V gene TRBV10-1; weak D call: TRBD1 (5 bases). V shed 0 bases and J shed 5 bases, with 14 bases lying between them. The length of the CDR3 is 16 residues. Looked up from germline, CDR1 is WNHNN and CDR2 is SYGVQD (reference sequence). CDR3 DNA: TGCGCCAGCAGTGAGTCAGGGGCCGGGTGGAACAATGAGCAGTTCTTC. This codes for CASSESGAGWNNEQFF.

The chain couples TRBV30 to TRBJ1-4; 9 bases match TRBD1. Trimming took 4 bases from V and 5 from J; bases not matched to a gene: 5. CDR1 and CDR2 (germline): GTSNPN, SVGIG (reference sequence). The CDR3 loop spans 14 amino acids. The CDR3 nucleotides are TGTGCCTGGACCAAGGACAGGGGAAATGAAAAACTGTTTTTT. It translates to CAWTKDRGNEKLFF. Full variable domain (remainder filled in from reference TRBV30 and TRBJ1-4): SQTIHQWPATLVQPVGSPLSLECTVEGTSNPNLYWYRQAAGRGLQLLFYSVGIGQISSEVPQNLSASRPQDRQFILSSKKLLLSDSGFYLCAWTKDRGNEKLFFGSGTQLSVL.

The V call is TRBV29-1, the J call TRBJ2-7, with 8 bases matching TRBD1. Per the germline V gene, CDR1 is SQVTM and CDR2 is ANQGSEA. Trimming cost V 3 bases and J 3 bases; bases outside gene matches: 10. The CDR3 spans 15 residues. The CDR3 sequence is CSVDGPPGQVYEQYF. The CDR3 DNA reads TGCAGCGTTGATGGCCCTCCGGGACAGGTCTACGAGCAGTACTTC.

The V gene is TRBV5-8, the J gene TRBJ2-1, with 13 bases matching TRBD2. J was trimmed by 6 bases and V by 2 bases; bases with no gene match: 5. This CDR3 has 16 amino acids. Germline V CDR1 and CDR2: SGHTS, YDEGEE. In DNA, the CDR3 is TGTGCCAGCAGCTTACGGACTAGCGGGAGTCGCAATGAGCAGTTCTTC. Protein: CASSLRTSGSRNEQFF.

The chain employs TRBV5-1 and TRBJ2-3; D is possibly TRBD2 (5 bases). There are 13 residues in the CDR3. In germline, CDR1 is SGHRS, CDR2 YFSETQ. The germline V and J ends were trimmed by 4 bases and 3 bases, with 9 bases remaining between them. CDR3 loop: CASSLQRTDTQYF. The CDR3 coding sequence is TGCGCCAGCAGCCTTCAGCGGACAGATACGCAGTATTTT.

CDR3: CASSSGTGSDTQYF. The DNA of the CDR3 is TGTGCCAGCAGTTCCGGGACAGGGTCAGATACGCAGTATTTT. The rearrangement links TRBV4-2 to TRBJ2-3; TRBD1 matches at 9 bases. The trim removed 6 bases at V and 4 bases at J, leaving 5 bases unmatched. Germline CDR1 reads LGHNA; CDR2 reads YNFKEQ. CDR3 length: 14 residues.

The genes are TRBV28 and TRBJ1-5, with TRBD1 as a possible D gene (6 bases). Germline CDR1 and CDR2: MDHEN and SYDVKM. Trimming cost V 6 bases and J 5 bases, with 11 bases left between them. This CDR3 has 13 amino acids. CDR3 sequence: CASRLQGDQPQHF. The CDR3 nucleotides are TGTGCCAGCAGACTACAGGGTGATCAGCCCCAGCATTTT. The variable domain in full, completed from reference TRBV28 and TRBJ1-5, reads DVKVTQSSRYLVKRTGEKVFLECVQDMDHENMFWYRQDPGLGLRLIYFSYDVKMKEKGDIPEGYSVSREKKERFSLILESASTNQTSMYLCASRLQGDQPQHFGDGTRLSIL.

The chain employs TRBV6-1 and TRBJ1-2; tentative D call: TRBD1 (6 bases). V dropped 6 bases and J dropped 0 bases, with 11 bases sitting between them. This CDR3 is built from 14 residues. Looked up from germline, CDR1 is MNHNS and CDR2 is SASEGT. The CDR3 DNA reads TGTGCCAGCAGGACCAGGACAGCTAACTATGGCTACACCTTC. It specifies CASRTRTANYGYTF.

The rearrangement uses TRBV6-5 and TRBJ1-2, with TRBD1 matching 8 bases. The CDR3 is made up of 13 amino acids. Trimming took 9 bases from V and 7 from J; bases not matched to a gene: 10. Germline CDR1 reads MNHEY; CDR2 reads SVGAGI. CDR3 DNA sequence: TGTGCCAGTAACAGGGGGTCGGATAGTGGCTACACCTTC. Amino acid sequence: CASNRGSDSGYTF.

This clone was detected once. CDR3 in DNA: TGTGCCAGTAGCGGGGGTGGTAATCAGCCCCAGCATTTT. It encodes CASSGGGNQPQHF. This sequence joins TRBV19 and TRBJ1-5; TRBD1 is a possible D gene (5 bases). The CDR3 is made up of 13 amino acids. Per germline, CDR1 LNHDA and CDR2 SQIVND (reference sequence). Between the trimmed V and J ends, which lost 6 bases and 4 bases, there was a span of 10 bases. The full variable domain, with the rest looked up from reference TRBV19 and TRBJ1-5, is DGGITQSPKYLFRKEGQNVTLSCEQNLNHDAMYWYRQDPGQGLRLIYYSQIVNDFQKGDIAEGYSVSREKKESFPLTVTSAQKNPTAFYLCASSGGGNQPQHFGDGTRLSIL.

This clone was recorded once. The chain is built from TRBV9 and TRBJ1-1, with TRBD1 matching over 9 bases. The CDR3 is 15 amino acids. From germline, CDR1 is SGDLS and CDR2 YYNGEE. The trim removed 0 bases at V and 3 bases at J, leaving 3 bases unmatched. The CDR3 coding sequence is TGTGCCAGCAGCGTAGAAGGGACAGGGCACACTGAAGCTTTCTTT. Protein sequence: CASSVEGTGHTEAFF.